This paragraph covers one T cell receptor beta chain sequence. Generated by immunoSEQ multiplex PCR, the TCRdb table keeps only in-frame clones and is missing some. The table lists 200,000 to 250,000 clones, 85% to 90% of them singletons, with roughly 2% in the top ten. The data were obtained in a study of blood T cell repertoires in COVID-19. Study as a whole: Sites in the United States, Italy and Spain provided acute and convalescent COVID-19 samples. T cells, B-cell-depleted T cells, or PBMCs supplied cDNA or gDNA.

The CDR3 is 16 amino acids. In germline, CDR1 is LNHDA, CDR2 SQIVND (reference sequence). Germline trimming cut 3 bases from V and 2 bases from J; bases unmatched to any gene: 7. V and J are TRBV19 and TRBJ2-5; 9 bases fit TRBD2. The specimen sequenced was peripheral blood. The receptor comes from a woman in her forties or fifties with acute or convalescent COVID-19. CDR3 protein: CASSMWASGEQETQYF. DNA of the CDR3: TGTGCCAGTAGTATGTGGGCTAGCGGGGAACAAGAGACCCAGTACTTC.